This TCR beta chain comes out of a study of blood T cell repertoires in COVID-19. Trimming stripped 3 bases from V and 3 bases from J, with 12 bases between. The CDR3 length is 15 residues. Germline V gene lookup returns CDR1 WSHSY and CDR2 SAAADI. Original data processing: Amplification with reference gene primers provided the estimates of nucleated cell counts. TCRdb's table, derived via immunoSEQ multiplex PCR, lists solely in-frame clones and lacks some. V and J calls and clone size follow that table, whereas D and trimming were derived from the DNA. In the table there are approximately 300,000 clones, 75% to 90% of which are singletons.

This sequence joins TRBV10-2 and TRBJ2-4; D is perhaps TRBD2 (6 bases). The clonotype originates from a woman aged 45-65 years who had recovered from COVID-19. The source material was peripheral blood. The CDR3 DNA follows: TGCGCCAGCAGTGATGGCCGGAGGGGCAAAAACATTCAGTACTTC. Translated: CASSDGRRGKNIQYF.